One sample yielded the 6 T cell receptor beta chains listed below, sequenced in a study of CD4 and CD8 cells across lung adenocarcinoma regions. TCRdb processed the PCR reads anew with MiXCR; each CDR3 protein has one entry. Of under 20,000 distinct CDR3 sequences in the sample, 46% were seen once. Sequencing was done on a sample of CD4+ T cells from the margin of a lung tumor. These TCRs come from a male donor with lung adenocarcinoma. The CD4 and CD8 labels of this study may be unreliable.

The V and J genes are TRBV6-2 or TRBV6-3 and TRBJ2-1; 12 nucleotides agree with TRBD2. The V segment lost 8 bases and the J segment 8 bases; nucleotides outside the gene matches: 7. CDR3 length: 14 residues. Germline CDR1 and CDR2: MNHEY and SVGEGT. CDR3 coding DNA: TGTGCCAGCCAGACTAGCGGGAGTTTGTATGAGCAGTTCTTC. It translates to CASQTSGSLYEQFF.

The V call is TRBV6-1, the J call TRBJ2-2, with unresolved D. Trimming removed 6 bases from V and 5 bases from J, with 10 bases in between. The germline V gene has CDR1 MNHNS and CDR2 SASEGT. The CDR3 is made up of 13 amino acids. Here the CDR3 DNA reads TGTGCCAGCAGCATACAAGGGACCGGGGAGCTGTTTTTT. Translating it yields CASSIQGTGELFF.

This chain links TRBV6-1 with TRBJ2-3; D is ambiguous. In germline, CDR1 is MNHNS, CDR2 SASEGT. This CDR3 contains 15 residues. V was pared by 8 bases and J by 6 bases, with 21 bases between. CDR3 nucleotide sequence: TGTGCCAGCTGCGAGATTAGGCCACGCGGCGATACGCAGTATTTT. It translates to CASCEIRPRGDTQYF.

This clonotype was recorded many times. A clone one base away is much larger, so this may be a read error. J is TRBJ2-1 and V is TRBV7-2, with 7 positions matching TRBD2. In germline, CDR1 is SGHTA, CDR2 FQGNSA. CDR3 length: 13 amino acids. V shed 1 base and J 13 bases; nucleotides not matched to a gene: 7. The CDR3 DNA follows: TGTGCCAGCAGCTTAGTCGTGCGGGAGACCCAGTTCTTC. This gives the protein CASSLVVRETQFF.

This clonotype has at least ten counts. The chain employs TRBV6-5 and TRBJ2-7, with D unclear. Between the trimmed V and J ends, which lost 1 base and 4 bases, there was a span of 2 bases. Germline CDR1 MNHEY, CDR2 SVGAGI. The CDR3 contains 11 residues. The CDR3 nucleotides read TGTGCCAGCAGTTACTTATACGAGCAGTACTTC. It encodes CASSYLYEQYF.

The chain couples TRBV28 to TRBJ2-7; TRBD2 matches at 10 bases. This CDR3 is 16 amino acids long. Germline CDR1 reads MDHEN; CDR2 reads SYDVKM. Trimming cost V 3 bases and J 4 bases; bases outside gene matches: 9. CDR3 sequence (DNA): TGTGCCAGCAGTTTCCTGGCTAGCGGGAGTACATACGAGCAGTACTTC. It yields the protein CASSFLASGSTYEQYF.